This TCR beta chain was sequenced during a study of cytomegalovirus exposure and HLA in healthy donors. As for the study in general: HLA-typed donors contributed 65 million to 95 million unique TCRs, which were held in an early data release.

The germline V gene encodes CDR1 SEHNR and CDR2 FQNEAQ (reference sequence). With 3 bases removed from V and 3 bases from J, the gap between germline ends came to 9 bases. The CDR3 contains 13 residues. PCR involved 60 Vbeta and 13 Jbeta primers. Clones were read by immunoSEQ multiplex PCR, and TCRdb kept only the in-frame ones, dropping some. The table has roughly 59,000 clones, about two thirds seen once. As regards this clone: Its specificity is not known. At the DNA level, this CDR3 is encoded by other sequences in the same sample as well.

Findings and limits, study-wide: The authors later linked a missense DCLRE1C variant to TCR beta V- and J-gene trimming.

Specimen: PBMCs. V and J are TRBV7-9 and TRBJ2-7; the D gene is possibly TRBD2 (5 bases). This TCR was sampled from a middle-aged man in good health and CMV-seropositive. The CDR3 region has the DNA TGTGCCAGCAGCTTGTTGAGCGGCTACGAGCAGTACTTC. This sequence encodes CASSLLSGYEQYF.